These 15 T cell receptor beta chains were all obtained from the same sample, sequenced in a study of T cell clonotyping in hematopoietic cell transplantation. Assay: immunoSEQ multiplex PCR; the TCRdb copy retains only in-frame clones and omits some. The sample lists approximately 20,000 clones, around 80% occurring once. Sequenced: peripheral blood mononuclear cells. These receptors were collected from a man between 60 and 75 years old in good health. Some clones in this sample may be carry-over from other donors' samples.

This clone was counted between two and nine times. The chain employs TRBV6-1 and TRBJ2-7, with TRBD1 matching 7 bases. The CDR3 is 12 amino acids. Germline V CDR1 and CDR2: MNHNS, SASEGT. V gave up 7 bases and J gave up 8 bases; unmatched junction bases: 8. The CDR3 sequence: CASTLRQGQQYF. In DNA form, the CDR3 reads TGTGCCAGCACCCTTCGACAGGGCCAGCAGTACTTC.

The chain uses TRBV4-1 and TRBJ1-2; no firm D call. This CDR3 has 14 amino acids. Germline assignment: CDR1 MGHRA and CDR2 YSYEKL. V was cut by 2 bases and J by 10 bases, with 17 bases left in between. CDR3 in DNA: TGCGCCAGCAGCCAATCCCAGTGGACTGGGGTCTACACCTTC. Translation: CASSQSQWTGVYTF.

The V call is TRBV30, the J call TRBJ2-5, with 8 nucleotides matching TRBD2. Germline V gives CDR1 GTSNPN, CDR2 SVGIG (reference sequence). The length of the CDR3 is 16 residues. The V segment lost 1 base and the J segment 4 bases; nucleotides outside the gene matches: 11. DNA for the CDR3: TGTGCCTGGAGTGGGGGAATAGCGGGGTTCGGAGAGACCCAGTACTTC. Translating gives CAWSGGIAGFGETQYF. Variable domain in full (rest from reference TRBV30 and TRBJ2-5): SQTIHQWPATLVQPVGSPLSLECTVEGTSNPNLYWYRQAAGRGLQLLFYSVGIGQISSEVPQNLSASRPQDRQFILSSKKLLLSDSGFYLCAWSGGIAGFGETQYFGPGTRLLVL.

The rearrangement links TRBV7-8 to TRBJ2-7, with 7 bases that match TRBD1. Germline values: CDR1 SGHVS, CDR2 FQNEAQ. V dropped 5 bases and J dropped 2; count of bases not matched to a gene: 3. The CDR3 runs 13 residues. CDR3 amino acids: CASSVGQAYEQYF. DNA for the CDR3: TGTGCCAGCAGCGTAGGACAGGCCTACGAGCAGTACTTC.

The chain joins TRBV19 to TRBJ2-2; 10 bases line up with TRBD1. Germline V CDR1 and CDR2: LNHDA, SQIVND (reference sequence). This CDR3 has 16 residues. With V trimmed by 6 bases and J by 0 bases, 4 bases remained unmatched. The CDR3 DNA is TGTGCCAGTAGAGACGGGACAGGGGCGAACACCGGGGAGCTGTTTTTT. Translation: CASRDGTGANTGELFF. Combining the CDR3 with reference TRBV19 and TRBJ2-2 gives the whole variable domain DGGITQSPKYLFRKEGQNVTLSCEQNLNHDAMYWYRQDPGQGLRLIYYSQIVNDFQKGDIAEGYSVSREKKESFPLTVTSAQKNPTAFYLCASRDGTGANTGELFFGEGSRLTVL.

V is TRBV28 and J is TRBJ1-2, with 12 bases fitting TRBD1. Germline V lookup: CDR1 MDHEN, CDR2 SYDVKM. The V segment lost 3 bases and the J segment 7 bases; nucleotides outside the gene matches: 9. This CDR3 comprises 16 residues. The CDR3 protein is CASSFPSGTGGSGYTF. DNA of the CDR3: TGTGCCAGCAGTTTCCCGTCCGGGACAGGGGGCTCTGGCTACACCTTC.

This CDR3 reads CASSTDRGTDTQYF. The DNA of the CDR3 is TGTGCCAGCAGTACGGACAGGGGCACAGATACGCAGTATTTT. This chain uses TRBV6-5 with TRBJ2-3; 8 nucleotides agree with TRBD1. CDR1 and CDR2 (germline): MNHEY, SVGAGI. V was clipped by 5 bases and J by 1 base; unmatched bases: 2. CDR3 length equals 14 residues.

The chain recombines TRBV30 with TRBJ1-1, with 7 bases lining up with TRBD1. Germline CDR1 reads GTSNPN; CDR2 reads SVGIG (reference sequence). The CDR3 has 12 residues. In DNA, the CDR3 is TGTGCTCATAACAGGGGAATGGATGAAGCTTTCTTT. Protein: CAHNRGMDEAFF.

The CDR3 region has the DNA TGTGCCAGCAGCCTACTAGCAAACACAGATACGCAGTATTTT. This encodes CASSLLANTDTQYF. This chain connects TRBV6-6 to TRBJ2-3; a possible D gene is TRBD2 (6 bases). V lost 6 bases and J lost 2, with 12 bases in between. The CDR3 is 14 amino acids. Germline lookup yields CDR1 MNHNY and CDR2 SVGAGI (reference sequence).

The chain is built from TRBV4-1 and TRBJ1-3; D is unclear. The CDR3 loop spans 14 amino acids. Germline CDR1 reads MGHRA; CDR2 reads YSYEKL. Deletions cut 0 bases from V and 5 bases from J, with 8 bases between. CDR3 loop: CASSQEYLRNTIYF. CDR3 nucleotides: TGCGCCAGCAGCCAAGAATATTTGCGAAACACCATATATTTT.

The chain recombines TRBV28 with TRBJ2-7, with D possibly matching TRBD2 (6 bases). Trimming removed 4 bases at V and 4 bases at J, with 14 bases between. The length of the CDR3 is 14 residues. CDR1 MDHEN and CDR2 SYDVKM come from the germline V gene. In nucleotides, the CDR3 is TGTGCCAGCAGTTCCGGGACTTTCTTGTACGAGCAGTACTTC. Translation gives CASSSGTFLYEQYF.

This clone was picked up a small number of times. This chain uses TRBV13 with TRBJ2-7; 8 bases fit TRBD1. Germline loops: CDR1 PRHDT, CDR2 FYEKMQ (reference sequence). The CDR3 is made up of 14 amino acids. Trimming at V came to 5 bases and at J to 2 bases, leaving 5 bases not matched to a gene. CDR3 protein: CASSPETGAYEQYF. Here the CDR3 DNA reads TGTGCCAGCAGCCCCGAGACAGGGGCCTACGAGCAGTACTTC.

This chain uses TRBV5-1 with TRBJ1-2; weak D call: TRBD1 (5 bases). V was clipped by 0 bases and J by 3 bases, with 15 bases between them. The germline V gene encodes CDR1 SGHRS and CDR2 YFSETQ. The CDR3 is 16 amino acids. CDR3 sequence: CASSLVGDSRDYGYTF. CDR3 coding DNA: TGCGCCAGCAGCTTGGTGGGAGACAGCCGGGACTATGGCTACACCTTC.

CDR3 residues: CASSVVGDGYEQYF. In DNA, the CDR3 is TGTGCCAGCAGCGTAGTAGGGGACGGCTACGAGCAGTACTTC. The J gene is TRBJ2-7, the V gene TRBV9, with D perhaps being TRBD1 or TRBD2 (5 bases each). The CDR3 totals 14 residues. Per the germline V gene, CDR1 is SGDLS and CDR2 is YYNGEE. V was pared by 0 bases and J by 3 bases, with 10 bases between.

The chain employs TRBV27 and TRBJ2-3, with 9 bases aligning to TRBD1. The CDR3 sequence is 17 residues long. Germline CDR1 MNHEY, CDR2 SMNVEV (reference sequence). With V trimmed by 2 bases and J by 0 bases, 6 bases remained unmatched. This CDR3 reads CASSLRGTGWSTDTQYF. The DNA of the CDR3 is TGTGCCAGCAGTTTAAGGGGGACAGGGTGGAGCACAGATACGCAGTATTTT.